A single sample is the source of the 21 T cell receptor beta chains below, sequenced in a study of shared clonotypes between healthy human individuals. The repertoire was sequenced with immunoSEQ multiplex PCR; TCRdb's copy has only in-frame clones and lacks some. The sample holds 470,000 or so clones, 81% seen once. Sequencing used PBMCs. These receptors were taken from a woman between 40 and 50 years old in good health. Some clones in this sample may be carry-over from other donors' samples.

CDR3 DNA: TGTGCCAGCAGCTTAGCTCGGGCCCCTATGAACACTGAAGCTTTCTTT. It encodes CASSLARAPMNTEAFF. V and J are TRBV7-8 and TRBJ1-1; no clear D. This CDR3 has 16 residues. Trimming stripped 0 bases from V and 0 bases from J, with 11 bases between. CDR1 SGHVS and CDR2 FQNEAQ come from the germline V gene.

J is TRBJ2-3 and V is TRBV28, with D perhaps assigned TRBD1 or TRBD2 (5 bases each). V dropped 6 bases and J dropped 0 bases, with 16 bases sitting between them. Germline V gene data show CDR1 as MDHEN and CDR2 as SYDVKM. This CDR3 spans 16 amino acids. CDR3: CASRIYRGASTDTQYF. In DNA, the CDR3 is TGTGCCAGCAGGATTTACCGAGGGGCTAGCACAGATACGCAGTATTTT.

The CDR3 protein is CASSQDLRQTQYF. As DNA, the CDR3 is TGCGCCAGCAGCCAAGATCTGAGGCAGACCCAGTACTTC. The V gene is TRBV4-1, the J gene TRBJ2-5; D ambiguous. CDR1 MGHRA and CDR2 YSYEKL come from the germline V gene. Trimming took 0 bases from V and 6 from J, leaving 8 bases between them. The CDR3 is 13 amino acids.

V usage is TRBV6-6 and J usage is TRBJ1-2; a possible D gene is TRBD1 (6 bases). Looked up from germline, CDR1 is MNHNY and CDR2 is SVGAGI (reference sequence). With 6 bases removed from V and 2 bases from J, the gap between germline ends came to 16 bases. The CDR3 totals 15 residues. The CDR3 is CASSLSGELNYGYTF. The CDR3 DNA reads TGTGCCAGCAGCCTCTCAGGGGAACTCAACTATGGCTACACCTTC.

J is TRBJ2-1 and V is TRBV15; possible D gene TRBD2, 6 bases. The CDR3 totals 15 residues. Deletions cut 0 bases from V and 5 bases from J, with 11 bases between. The germline gives CDR1 LNHNV, CDR2 YYDKDF (reference sequence). In DNA, the CDR3 is TGTGCCACCAGCAGAGACGGGGGTCCCCACAATGAGCAGTTCTTC. It yields the protein CATSRDGGPHNEQFF.

This clone has only one observation. This sequence is one base from a far larger clone and is likely a read error. The chain joins TRBV6-5 to TRBJ2-3; D gene unclear. V was clipped by 2 bases and J by 2 bases, with 8 bases between them. This CDR3 contains 14 residues. Germline-derived CDR1 and CDR2 are MNHEY and SVGAGI. CDR3 nucleotides: TGTGCCAGCAGTTACACGTGGGACACAGATACGCAGTATTTT. Translating it yields CASSYTWDTDTQYF.

Regarding this clone: The likely explanation is a read error, given a far larger clone one base away. The V gene is TRBV9, the J gene TRBJ2-7; TRBD1 aligns across 9 bases. The CDR3 runs 13 residues. Germline values: CDR1 SGDLS, CDR2 YYNGEE. CDR3 residues: CASSIGQGSEQCF. The CDR3 bases are TGTGCCAGCAGCATCGGACAGGGGTCAGAGCAGTGCTTC.

In regard to this clone: Different DNA sequences within this sample yield the same CDR3. This chain uses TRBV7-9 with TRBJ1-5; D perhaps matches TRBD1 (5 bases). V was pared by 3 bases and J by 1 base, with 7 bases between. This CDR3 region has 14 residues. Germline assignment: CDR1 SEHNR and CDR2 FQNEAQ (reference sequence). CDR3 sequence: CASSLAGSNQPQHF. Here the CDR3 DNA reads TGTGCCAGCAGCTTGGCAGGGAGCAATCAGCCCCAGCATTTT.

A remark on this clone: This likely traces to a read error, being one base from a far larger clone. Additional DNA sequences in this sample encode the identical CDR3. The chain uses TRBV30 and TRBJ1-1; no clear D. The ends were cut back, 3 bases at V and 1 base at J, with 15 bases in the middle. The CDR3 loop spans 15 amino acids. Germline V lookup: CDR1 GTSNPN, CDR2 SVGIG (reference sequence). The CDR3 loop reads CAWSLVQKKNTEAFF. The CDR3 DNA sequence: TGTGCCTGGAGCCTTGTACAGAAAAAGAACACTGAAGCTTTCTTT. The whole variable domain, remainder taken from reference TRBV30 and TRBJ1-1, is SQTIHQWPATLVQPVGSPLSLECTVEGTSNPNLYWYRQAAGRGLQLLFYSVGIGQISSEVPQNLSASRPQDRQFILSSKKLLLSDSGFYLCAWSLVQKKNTEAFFGQGTRLTVV.

Comment on this clone: A far larger clone is one base from this, pointing to a likely read error. V and J are TRBV2 and TRBJ2-7; no definite D call. CDR1 is SNHLY and CDR2 is FYNNEI in the germline V gene. This CDR3 is built from 15 residues. In DNA form, the CDR3 reads TGTGCCAGCAGTGACCGTTCTACATTCTCCTACGTGCAGTACTTC. It codes for CASSDRSTFSYVQYF.

The chain joins TRBV28 to TRBJ1-1; D uncertain. Trimming cost V 6 bases and J 1 base, with 6 bases left between them. The CDR3 is made up of 12 amino acids. Germline lookup yields CDR1 MDHEN and CDR2 SYDVKM. CDR3 loop: CASRPRNTEAFF. CDR3 nucleotides: TGTGCCAGCAGGCCGAGGAACACTGAAGCTTTCTTT.

The V gene is TRBV6-5, the J gene TRBJ1-3, with D perhaps matching TRBD1 (5 bases). The CDR3 length is 15 residues. Germline CDR1 is MNHEY and CDR2 is SVGAGI. The V end lost 6 bases, the J end lost 1 base, and 13 bases lay between the germline ends. The CDR3 bases are TGTGCCAGCAGGCCGATCACAGGTTCTGGAAACACCATATATTTT. The encoded protein is CASRPITGSGNTIYF.

The chain has TRBV30 and TRBJ1-5; a possible D gene is TRBD1 (6 bases). The CDR3 is 15 amino acids. Germline CDR1 is GTSNPN and CDR2 is SVGIG (reference sequence). With 3 bases removed from V and 1 base from J, the gap between germline ends came to 13 bases. The DNA for the CDR3 is TGTGCCTGGAGCCATACAGGGATCAGCAATCAGCCCCAGCATTTT. This translates into CAWSHTGISNQPQHF. The complete variable domain, with remaining parts taken from reference TRBV30 and TRBJ1-5, reads SQTIHQWPATLVQPVGSPLSLECTVEGTSNPNLYWYRQAAGRGLQLLFYSVGIGQISSEVPQNLSASRPQDRQFILSSKKLLLSDSGFYLCAWSHTGISNQPQHFGDGTRLSIL.

The V and J genes are TRBV19 and TRBJ1-1, with 8 bases aligning to TRBD1. The germline gives CDR1 LNHDA, CDR2 SQIVND (reference sequence). The CDR3 runs 17 residues. V dropped 5 bases and J dropped 1; count of bases not matched to a gene: 12. This chain's CDR3 is CASSSLGTGGQNTEAFF. DNA for the CDR3: TGTGCCAGTAGTTCTCTCGGGACAGGCGGTCAGAACACTGAAGCTTTCTTT.

On this clone: Only one base separates this from a far larger clonotype, so it likely reflects a read error. This chain uses TRBV6-6 with TRBJ2-5, with 7 bases fitting TRBD2. Germline loops: CDR1 MNHNY, CDR2 SVGAGI (reference sequence). The length of the CDR3 is 15 residues. The CDR3 reads CAGSYSTEGGETQYF. The CDR3 coding sequence is TGTGCCGGCAGTTACTCGACGGAGGGAGGGGAGACCCAGTACTTC.

This chain links TRBV5-4 with TRBJ2-5; 7 bases are a match to TRBD1. After removal of 4 bases from V and 0 bases from J, the junction contained 6 bases not matched to a gene. Looked up from germline, CDR1 is SGHNT and CDR2 is YYREEE (reference sequence). This CDR3 region has 15 residues. CDR3 amino acids: CASSKKTGNQETQYF. As DNA, the CDR3 is TGTGCCAGCAGCAAAAAGACAGGGAACCAAGAGACCCAGTACTTC.

This sequence joins TRBV7-9 and TRBJ2-1, with D possibly TRBD1 on 7 matching bases. In germline, CDR1 is SEHNR, CDR2 FQNEAQ (reference sequence). CDR3 length equals 17 residues. Trimming shortened V by 6 bases and J by 0 bases, and 18 bases separated the two germline ends. The CDR3 protein is CASSPPQGGSSYNEQFF. CDR3 nucleotide sequence: TGTGCCAGCAGTCCACCCCAGGGGGGAAGCTCCTACAATGAGCAGTTCTTC.

This clone has at least ten counts. Different DNA sequences within this sample yield the same CDR3. The chain has TRBV2 and TRBJ2-2, with D hard to call. There are 15 residues in the CDR3. V dropped 3 bases and J dropped 0 bases, with 8 bases sitting between them. Germline V CDR1 and CDR2: SNHLY, FYNNEI. The CDR3 DNA sequence: TGTGCCAGCAGTGAGGCGGAACCGAACACCGGGGAGCTGTTTTTT. This encodes CASSEAEPNTGELFF.

The J gene is TRBJ2-7, the V gene TRBV7-9; 8 bases fit TRBD2. From germline, CDR1 is SEHNR and CDR2 FQNEAQ (reference sequence). V dropped 2 bases and J dropped 3; count of bases not matched to a gene: 6. The CDR3 totals 15 residues. The CDR3 is CASSLPGTSGYEQYF. Written as DNA, the CDR3 is TGTGCCAGCAGCTTACCCGGGACTAGTGGCTACGAGCAGTACTTC. Filled out from reference TRBV7-9 and TRBJ2-7, the complete variable domain reads DTGVSQNPRHKITKRGQNVTFRCDPISEHNRLYWYRQTLGQGPEFLTYFQNEAQLEKSRLLSDRFSAERPKGSFSTLEIQRTEQGDSAMYLCASSLPGTSGYEQYFGPGTRLTVT.

This chain joins TRBV29-1 and TRBJ2-7, with unresolved D. Per germline, CDR1 SQVTM and CDR2 ANQGSEA. This CDR3 contains 13 residues. Between the trimmed V and J ends, which lost 0 bases and 3 bases, there was a span of 9 bases. The CDR3 DNA sequence: TGCAGCGTTGAAGATCCGAACAGCTACGAGCAGTACTTC. Its translation: CSVEDPNSYEQYF.

The chain combines TRBV19 with TRBJ2-2; no clear D. The CDR3 totals 14 residues. Trimming shortened V by 3 bases and J by 7 bases, and 12 bases separated the two germline ends. CDR1 is LNHDA and CDR2 is SQIVND in the germline V gene (reference sequence). CDR3 loop: CASSISGSSGELFF. In DNA, the CDR3 is TGTGCCAGTAGTATTTCTGGTAGTAGCGGGGAGCTGTTTTTT.